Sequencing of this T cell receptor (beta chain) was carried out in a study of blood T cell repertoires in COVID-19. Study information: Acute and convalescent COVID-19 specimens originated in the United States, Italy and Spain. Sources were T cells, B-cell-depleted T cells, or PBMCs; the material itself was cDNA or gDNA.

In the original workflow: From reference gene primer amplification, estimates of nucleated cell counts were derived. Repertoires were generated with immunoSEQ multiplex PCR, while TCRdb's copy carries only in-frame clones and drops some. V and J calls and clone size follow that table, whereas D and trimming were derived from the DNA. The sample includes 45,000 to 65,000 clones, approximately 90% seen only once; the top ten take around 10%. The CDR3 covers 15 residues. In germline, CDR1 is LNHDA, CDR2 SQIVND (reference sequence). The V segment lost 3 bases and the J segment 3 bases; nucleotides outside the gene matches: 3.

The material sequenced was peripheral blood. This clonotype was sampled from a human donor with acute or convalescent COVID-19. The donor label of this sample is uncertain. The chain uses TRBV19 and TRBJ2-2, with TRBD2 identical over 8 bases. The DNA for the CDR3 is TGTGCCAGTAGTATCTCGCGGGGGGACACCGGGGAGCTGTTTTTT. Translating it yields CASSISRGDTGELFF.